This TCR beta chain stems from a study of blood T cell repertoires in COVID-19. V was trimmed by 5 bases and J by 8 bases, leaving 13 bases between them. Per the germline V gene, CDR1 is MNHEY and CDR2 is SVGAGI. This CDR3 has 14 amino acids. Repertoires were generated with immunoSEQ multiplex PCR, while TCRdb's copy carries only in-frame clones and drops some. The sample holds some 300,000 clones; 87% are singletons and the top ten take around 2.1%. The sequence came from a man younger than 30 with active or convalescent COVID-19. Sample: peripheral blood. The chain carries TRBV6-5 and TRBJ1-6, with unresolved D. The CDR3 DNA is TGTGCCAGCAGTCAGAGGGTTCGCGATTCACCCCTCCACTTT. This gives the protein CASSQRVRDSPLHF.